The T cell receptor beta chain under discussion was sequenced for a study of blood T cell repertoires in COVID-19. TCRdb's copy holds only in-frame clones and misses some; the assay was immunoSEQ multiplex PCR. The table has 150,000 or so clones, 70% to 90% seen once. Sequencing input: peripheral blood. The clonotype originates from a man aged 55 to 70 with active or convalescent COVID-19.

The CDR3 spells CASSYGRTSGTGNEQFF. The CDR3 nucleotides read TGTGCCAGCAGTTACGGCCGGACTAGCGGGACGGGCAATGAGCAGTTCTTC. The chain is built from TRBV6-2 or TRBV6-3 and TRBJ2-1; 12 bases match TRBD2. V was pared by 2 bases and J by 6 bases, with 8 bases of the junction left unmatched. Germline-derived CDR1 and CDR2 are MNHEY and SVGEGT. The CDR3 covers 17 residues.